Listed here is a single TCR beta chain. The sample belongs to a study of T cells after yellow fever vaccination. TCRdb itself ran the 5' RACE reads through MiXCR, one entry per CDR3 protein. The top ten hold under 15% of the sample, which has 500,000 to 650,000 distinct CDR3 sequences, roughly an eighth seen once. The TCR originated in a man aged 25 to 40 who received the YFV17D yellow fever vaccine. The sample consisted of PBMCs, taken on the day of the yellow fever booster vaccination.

CDR3 nucleotide sequence: TGCAGCGTTCCGAGCTCCTACAATGAGCAGTTCTTC. As protein: CSVPSSYNEQFF. V is TRBV29-1 and J is TRBJ2-1, with no clear D. Germline V gene lookup returns CDR1 SQVTM and CDR2 ANQGSEA. V shed 5 bases and J shed 0 bases, with 5 bases lying between them. The CDR3 length is 12 residues.